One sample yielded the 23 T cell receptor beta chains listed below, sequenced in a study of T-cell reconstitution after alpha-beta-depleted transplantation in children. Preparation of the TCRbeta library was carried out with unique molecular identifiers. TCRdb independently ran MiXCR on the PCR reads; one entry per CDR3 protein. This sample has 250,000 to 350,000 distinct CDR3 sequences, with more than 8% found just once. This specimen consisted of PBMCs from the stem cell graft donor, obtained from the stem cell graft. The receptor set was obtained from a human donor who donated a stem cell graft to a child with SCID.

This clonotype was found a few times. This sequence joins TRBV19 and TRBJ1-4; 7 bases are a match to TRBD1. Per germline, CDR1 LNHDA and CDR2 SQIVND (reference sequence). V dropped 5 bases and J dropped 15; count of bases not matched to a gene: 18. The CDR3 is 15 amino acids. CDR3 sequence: CASSPRTGLIDKLFF. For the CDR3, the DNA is TGTGCCAGTAGTCCCCGGACAGGTTTGATTGATAAATTGTTTTTT.

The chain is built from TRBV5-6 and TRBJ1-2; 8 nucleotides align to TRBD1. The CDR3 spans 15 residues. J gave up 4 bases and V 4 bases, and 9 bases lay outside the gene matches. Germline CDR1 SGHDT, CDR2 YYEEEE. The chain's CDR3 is CASSRWTGLTYGYTF. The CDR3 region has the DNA TGTGCCAGCAGCCGTTGGACAGGGCTTACCTATGGCTACACCTTC.

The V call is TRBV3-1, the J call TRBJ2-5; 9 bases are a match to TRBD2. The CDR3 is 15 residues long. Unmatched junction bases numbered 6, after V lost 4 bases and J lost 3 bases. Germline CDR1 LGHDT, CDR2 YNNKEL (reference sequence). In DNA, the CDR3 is TGTGCCAGCAGCCTTCGCGGGGGGGCCAAAGAGACCCAGTACTTC. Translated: CASSLRGGAKETQYF.

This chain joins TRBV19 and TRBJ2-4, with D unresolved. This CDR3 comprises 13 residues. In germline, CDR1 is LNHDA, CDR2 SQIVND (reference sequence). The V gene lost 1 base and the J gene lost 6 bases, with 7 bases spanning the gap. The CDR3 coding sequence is TGTGCCAGTAGTATAGGACTGGGAAACATTCAGTACTTC. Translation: CASSIGLGNIQYF.

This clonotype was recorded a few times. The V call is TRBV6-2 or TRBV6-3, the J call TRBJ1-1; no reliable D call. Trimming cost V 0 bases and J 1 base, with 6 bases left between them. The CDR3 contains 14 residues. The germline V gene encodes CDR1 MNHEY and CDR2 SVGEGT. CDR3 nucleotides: TGTGCCAGCAGTTACTCGACCGGGAACACTGAAGCTTTCTTT. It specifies CASSYSTGNTEAFF.

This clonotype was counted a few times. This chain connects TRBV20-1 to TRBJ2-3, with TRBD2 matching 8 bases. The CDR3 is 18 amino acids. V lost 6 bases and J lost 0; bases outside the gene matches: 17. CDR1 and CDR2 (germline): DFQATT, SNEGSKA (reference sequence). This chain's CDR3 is CSATDRKSGGLSTDTQYF. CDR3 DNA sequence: TGCAGTGCCACGGATCGTAAAAGCGGGGGCCTAAGCACAGATACGCAGTATTTT.

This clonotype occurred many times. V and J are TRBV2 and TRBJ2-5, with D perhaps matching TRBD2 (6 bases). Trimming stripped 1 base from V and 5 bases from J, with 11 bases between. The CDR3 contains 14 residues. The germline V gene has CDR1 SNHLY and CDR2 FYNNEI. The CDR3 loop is CASSEGTTVETQYF. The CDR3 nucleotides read TGTGCCAGCAGTGAAGGGACTACCGTGGAGACCCAGTACTTC.

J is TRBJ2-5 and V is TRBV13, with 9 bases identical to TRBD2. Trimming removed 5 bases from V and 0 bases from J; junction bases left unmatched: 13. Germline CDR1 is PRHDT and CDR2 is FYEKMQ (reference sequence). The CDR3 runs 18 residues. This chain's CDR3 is CASSPPIAGASYQETQYF. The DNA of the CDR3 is TGTGCCAGCAGCCCCCCAATAGCGGGGGCCTCGTACCAAGAGACCCAGTACTTC.

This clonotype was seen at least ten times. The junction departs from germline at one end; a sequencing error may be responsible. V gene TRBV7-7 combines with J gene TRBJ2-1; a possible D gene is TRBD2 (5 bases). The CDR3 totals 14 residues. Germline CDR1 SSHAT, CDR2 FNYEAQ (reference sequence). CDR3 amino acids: CASSLALSGNEQFF. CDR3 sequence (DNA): TGTGCTAGCAGCTTAGCGTTATCGGGTAATGAGCAGTTCTTC.

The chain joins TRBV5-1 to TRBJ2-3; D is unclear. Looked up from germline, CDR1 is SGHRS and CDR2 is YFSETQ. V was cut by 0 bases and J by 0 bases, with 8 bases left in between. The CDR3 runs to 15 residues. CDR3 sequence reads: CASSLETHSTDTQYF. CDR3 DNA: TGCGCCAGCAGCTTGGAGACACATAGCACAGATACGCAGTATTTT.

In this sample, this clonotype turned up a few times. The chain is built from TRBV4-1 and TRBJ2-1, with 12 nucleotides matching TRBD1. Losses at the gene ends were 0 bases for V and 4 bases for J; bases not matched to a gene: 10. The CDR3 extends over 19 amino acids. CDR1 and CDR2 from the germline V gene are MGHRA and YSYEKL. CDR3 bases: TGCGCCAGCAGCCAAGATCGCTTTGCGGGACAGGGGGCTTACAATGAGCAGTTCTTC. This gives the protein CASSQDRFAGQGAYNEQFF.

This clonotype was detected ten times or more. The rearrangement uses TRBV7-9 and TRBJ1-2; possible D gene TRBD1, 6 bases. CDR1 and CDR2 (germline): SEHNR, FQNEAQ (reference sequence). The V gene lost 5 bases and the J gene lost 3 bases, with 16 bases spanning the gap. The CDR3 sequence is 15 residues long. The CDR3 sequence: CASSHSWGADYGYTF. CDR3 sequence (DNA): TGTGCCAGCAGCCATAGTTGGGGGGCGGACTATGGCTACACCTTC.

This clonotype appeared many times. CDR3 in amino acids: CASSLLAGNEKLFF. In nucleotides, the CDR3 is TGTGCCAGCAGTTTATTGGCAGGGAATGAAAAACTGTTTTTT. The chain joins TRBV27 to TRBJ1-4, with a tentative D call TRBD1 (5 bases). Trimming stripped 1 base from V and 5 bases from J, with 8 bases between. The germline gives CDR1 MNHEY, CDR2 SMNVEV (reference sequence). The CDR3 totals 14 residues.

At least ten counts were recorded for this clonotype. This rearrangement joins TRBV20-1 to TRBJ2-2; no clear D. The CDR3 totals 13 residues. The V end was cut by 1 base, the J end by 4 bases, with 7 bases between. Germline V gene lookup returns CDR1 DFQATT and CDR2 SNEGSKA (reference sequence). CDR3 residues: CSARGQSTGELFF. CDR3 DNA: TGCAGTGCTAGAGGGCAGTCCACCGGGGAGCTGTTTTTT.

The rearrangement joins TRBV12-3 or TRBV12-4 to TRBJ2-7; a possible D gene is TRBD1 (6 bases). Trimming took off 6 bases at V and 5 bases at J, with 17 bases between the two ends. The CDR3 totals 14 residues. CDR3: CASSPDRPDHEQYF. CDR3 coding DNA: TGTGCCAGCAGCCCGGACAGACCGGACCACGAGCAGTACTTC.

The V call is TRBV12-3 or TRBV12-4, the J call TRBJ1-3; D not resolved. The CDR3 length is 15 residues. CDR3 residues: CTISKTVSSGNTIYF. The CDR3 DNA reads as TGTACCATCTCCAAGACTGTTTCCTCTGGAAACACCATATATTTT.

As DNA, the CDR3 is TGCAGTGCTAGGAGCAGGCGGGCCAGCAATCAGCCCCAGCATTTT. This gives the protein CSARSRRASNQPQHF. The chain carries TRBV20-1 and TRBJ1-5; no firm D call. Per the germline V gene, CDR1 is DFQATT and CDR2 is SNEGSKA (reference sequence). V dropped 3 bases and J dropped 1 base, with 13 bases sitting between them. This CDR3 spans 15 amino acids.

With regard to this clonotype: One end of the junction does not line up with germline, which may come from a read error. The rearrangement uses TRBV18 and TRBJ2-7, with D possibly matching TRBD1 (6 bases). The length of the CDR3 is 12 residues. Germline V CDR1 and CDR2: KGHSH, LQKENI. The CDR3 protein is CASSPPGAHQTF. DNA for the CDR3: TGTGCCAGCTCACCACCGGGGGCGCATCAGACCTTC.

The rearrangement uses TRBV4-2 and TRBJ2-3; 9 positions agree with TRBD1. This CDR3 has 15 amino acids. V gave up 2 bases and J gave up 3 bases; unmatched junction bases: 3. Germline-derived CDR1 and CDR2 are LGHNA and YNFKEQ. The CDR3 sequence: CASSQTGGPTDTQYF. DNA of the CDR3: TGTGCCAGCAGCCAAACAGGGGGCCCGACAGATACGCAGTATTTT.

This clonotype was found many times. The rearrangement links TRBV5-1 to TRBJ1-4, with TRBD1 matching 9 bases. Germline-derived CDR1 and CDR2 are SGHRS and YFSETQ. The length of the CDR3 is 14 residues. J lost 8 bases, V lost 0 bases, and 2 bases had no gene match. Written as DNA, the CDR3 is TGCGCCAGCAGCTTGGGGACAGGGGACGAAAAACTGTTTTTT. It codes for CASSLGTGDEKLFF.

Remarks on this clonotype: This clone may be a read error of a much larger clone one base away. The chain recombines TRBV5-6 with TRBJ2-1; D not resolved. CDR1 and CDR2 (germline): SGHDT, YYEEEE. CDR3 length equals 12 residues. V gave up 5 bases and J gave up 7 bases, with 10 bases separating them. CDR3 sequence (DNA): TGTGCCAGCAGACTACATGGTAATGAGCAGTTCTTC. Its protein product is CASRLHGNEQFF.

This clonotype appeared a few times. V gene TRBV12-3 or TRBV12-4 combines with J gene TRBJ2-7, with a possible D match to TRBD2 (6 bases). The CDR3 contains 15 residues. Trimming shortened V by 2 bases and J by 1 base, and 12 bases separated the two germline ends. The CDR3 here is CASSLTRTKSYEQYF. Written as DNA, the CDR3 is TGTGCCAGCAGTTTAACGAGGACTAAATCCTACGAGCAGTACTTC.

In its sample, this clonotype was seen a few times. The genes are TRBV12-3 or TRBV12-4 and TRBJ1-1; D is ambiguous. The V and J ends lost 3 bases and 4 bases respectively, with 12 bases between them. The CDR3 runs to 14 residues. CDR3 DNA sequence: TGTGCCAGCAGTTTGGTCCTCGTCGGCACTGAAGCTTTCTTT. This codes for CASSLVLVGTEAFF.